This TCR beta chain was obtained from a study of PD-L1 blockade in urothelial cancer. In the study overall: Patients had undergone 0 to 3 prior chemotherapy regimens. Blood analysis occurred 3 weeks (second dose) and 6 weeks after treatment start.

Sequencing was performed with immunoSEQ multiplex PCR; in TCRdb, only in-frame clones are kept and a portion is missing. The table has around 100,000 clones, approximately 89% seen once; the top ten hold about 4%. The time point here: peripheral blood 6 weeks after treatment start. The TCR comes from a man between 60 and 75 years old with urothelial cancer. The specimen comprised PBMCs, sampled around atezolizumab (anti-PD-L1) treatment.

The CDR3 loop reads CASSLGGGHSYEQYF. The DNA of the CDR3 is TGTGCCAGCAGCTTGGGGGGAGGGCACTCCTACGAGCAGTACTTC. This chain connects TRBV5-5 to TRBJ2-7, with 7 bases aligning to TRBD2. V shed 0 bases and J 0 bases; nucleotides not matched to a gene: 3. The length of the CDR3 is 15 residues. Germline V lookup: CDR1 SGHKS, CDR2 YYEKEE (reference sequence). The full variable domain, in which reference TRBV5-5 and TRBJ2-7 provide the parts outside the CDR3, is DAGVTQSPTHLIKTRGQQVTLRCSPISGHKSVSWYQQVLGQGPQFIFQYYEKEERGRGNFPDRFSARQFPNYSSELNVNALLLGDSALYLCASSLGGGHSYEQYFGPGTRLTVT.